One sample yielded the 5 T cell receptor beta chains listed below, sequenced in a study of cytomegalovirus exposure and HLA in healthy donors. 13 Jbeta primers and 60 Vbeta primers were used for the PCR. The method was immunoSEQ multiplex PCR; TCRdb's version includes in-frame clones alone and lacks a portion of them. This sample carries about 130,000 clones, 82% of them seen once, and the ten largest clones take roughly 7.7%. The sample was PBMCs. The source of these receptors is a woman in her fifties or sixties in good health and CMV-seropositive.

Comments on this clone: Different DNA sequences within this sample yield the same CDR3. The chain is built from TRBV5-1 and TRBJ2-1; the match to TRBD2 covers 10 bases. CDR1 and CDR2 from the germline V gene are SGHRS and YFSETQ. The V segment lost 0 bases and the J segment 5 bases; nucleotides outside the gene matches: 2. The CDR3 spans 15 residues. The CDR3 loop is CASSLGLAGNNEQFF. The CDR3, as DNA: TGCGCCAGCAGCTTGGGACTAGCGGGTAACAATGAGCAGTTCTTC.

V is TRBV7-2 and J is TRBJ1-1, with D possibly being TRBD1 (5 bases). There are 14 residues in the CDR3. Trimming took off 3 bases at V and 1 base at J, with 9 bases between the two ends. Germline CDR1 is SGHTA and CDR2 is FQGNSA. CDR3 sequence reads: CASSFGRENTEAFF. As DNA, the CDR3 is TGTGCCAGCAGCTTTGGCAGGGAGAACACTGAAGCTTTCTTT.

This clone was seen just once. The V call is TRBV5-1, the J call TRBJ2-7, with D possibly matching TRBD2 (6 bases). Looked up from germline, CDR1 is SGHRS and CDR2 is YFSETQ. This CDR3 has 14 residues. The V and J ends lost 0 bases and 4 bases respectively, with 11 bases between them. CDR3 nucleotide sequence: TGCGCCAGCAGCTTGGCCGGGGAGGTGTACGAGCAGTACTTC. Its translation is CASSLAGEVYEQYF.

For this clone: A junction boundary mismatches the germline segment, possibly from a read error. The chain links TRBV7-2 to TRBJ2-7, with D maybe TRBD1 (6 bases). Germline-derived CDR1 and CDR2 are SGHTA and FQGNSA. There are 12 residues in the CDR3. CDR3 coding DNA: TGTGCCAGCAGCTTAATAGGGGGACAAAGGAACTTC. Its translation is CASSLIGGQRNF.

J is TRBJ1-2 and V is TRBV6-6; no clear D. V gave up 5 bases and J gave up 1 base, with 14 bases separating them. CDR3 length equals 15 residues. From germline, CDR1 is MNHNY and CDR2 SVGAGI (reference sequence). The CDR3, as DNA: TGTGCCAGCAGTCGCGCGCGTACAGATAACTATGGCTACACCTTC. Translating gives CASSRARTDNYGYTF.